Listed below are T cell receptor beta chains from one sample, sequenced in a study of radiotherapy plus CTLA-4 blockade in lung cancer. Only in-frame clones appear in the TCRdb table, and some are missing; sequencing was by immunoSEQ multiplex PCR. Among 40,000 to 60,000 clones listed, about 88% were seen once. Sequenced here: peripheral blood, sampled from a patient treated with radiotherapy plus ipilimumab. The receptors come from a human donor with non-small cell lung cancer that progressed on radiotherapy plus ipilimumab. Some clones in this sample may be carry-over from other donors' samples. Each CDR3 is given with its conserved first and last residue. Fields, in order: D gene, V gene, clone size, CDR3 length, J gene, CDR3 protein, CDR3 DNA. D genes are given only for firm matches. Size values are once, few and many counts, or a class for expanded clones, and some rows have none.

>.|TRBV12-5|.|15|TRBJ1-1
CASGPTGWAEAEAFF
TGTGCTAGTGGTCCCACAGGGTGGGCCGAAGCTGAAGCTTTCTTT
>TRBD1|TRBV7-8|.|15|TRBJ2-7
CASSLEDRGTYEQYF
TGTGCCAGCAGCTTAGAAGACAGGGGGACCTACGAGCAGTACTTC
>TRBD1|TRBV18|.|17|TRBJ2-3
CASSEGLPGTGSDTQYF
TGTGCCAGCTCAGAGGGTCTCCCCGGGACAGGGTCAGATACGCAGTATTTT
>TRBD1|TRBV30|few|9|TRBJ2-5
CAWGDRGNF
TGTGCCTGGGGGGACAGGGGGAACTTC
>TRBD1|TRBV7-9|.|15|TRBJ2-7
CASSDLTGALVEQYF
TGTGCCAGCAGCGACCTTACAGGGGCCTTGGTCGAGCAGTACTTC
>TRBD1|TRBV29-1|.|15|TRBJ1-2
CSAAGGGGRQYGYTF
TGCAGCGCCGCAGGGGGAGGAGGGCGGCAATATGGCTACACCTTC
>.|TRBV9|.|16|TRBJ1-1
CASSVEGRGTNTEAFF
TGTGCCAGCAGCGTAGAGGGTCGGGGTACTAACACTGAAGCTTTCTTT
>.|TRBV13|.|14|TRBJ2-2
CASGTGSNTGELFF
TGTGCCAGCGGTACCGGGTCGAACACCGGGGAGCTGTTTTTT
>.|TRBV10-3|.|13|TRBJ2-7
CAIGLPSSYEQYF
TGTGCCATCGGACTCCCGAGCTCCTACGAGCAGTACTTC
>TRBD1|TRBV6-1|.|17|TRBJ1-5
CASSESIGRGGNQPQHF
TGTGCCAGCAGTGAATCGATAGGCAGGGGGGGCAATCAGCCCCAGCATTTT
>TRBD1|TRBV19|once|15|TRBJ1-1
CASSHDRAANTEAFF
TGTGCCAGTAGTCACGACAGGGCGGCGAACACTGAAGCTTTCTTT
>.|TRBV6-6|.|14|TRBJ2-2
CASSQTVNTGELFF
TGTGCCAGCAGTCAGACAGTTAACACCGGGGAGCTGTTTTTT
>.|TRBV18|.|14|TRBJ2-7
CASSPPTDTAEQYF
TGTGCCAGCTCACCACCTACAGACACGGCCGAGCAGTACTTC
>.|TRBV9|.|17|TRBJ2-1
CASSVVPDIESYNEQFF
TGTGCCAGCAGCGTAGTCCCGGACATCGAGTCCTACAATGAGCAGTTCTTC
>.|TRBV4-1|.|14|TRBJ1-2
CASSQEGTGVGYTF
TGCGCCAGCAGCCAAGAAGGGACGGGGGTTGGCTACACCTTC
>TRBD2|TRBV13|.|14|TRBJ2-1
CASSSGTSHDEQFF
TGTGCCAGCAGCTCAGGGACTAGCCACGATGAGCAGTTCTTC
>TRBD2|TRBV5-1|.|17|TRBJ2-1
CASSDLGLAGGPGEQFF
TGCGCCAGCAGCGACCTGGGACTAGCGGGAGGGCCAGGTGAGCAGTTCTTC
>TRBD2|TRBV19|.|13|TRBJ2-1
CASSWTSANEQFF
TGTGCCAGTAGTTGGACTAGCGCAAATGAGCAGTTCTTC
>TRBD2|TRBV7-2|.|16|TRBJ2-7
CASSSVGGSQSYEQYF
TGTGCCAGCAGCTCAGTAGGCGGGAGCCAATCCTACGAGCAGTACTTC
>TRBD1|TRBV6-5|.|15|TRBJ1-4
CASSYSTGSNEKLLF
TGTGCCAGCAGTTACTCGACAGGGTCTAATGAAAAACTGCTTTTT
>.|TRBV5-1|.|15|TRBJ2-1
CASSLEGVGYNEQFF
TGCGCCAGCAGCTTGGAAGGGGTAGGCTACAATGAGCAGTTCTTC
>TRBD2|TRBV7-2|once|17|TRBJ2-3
CASSLGRAGLHTDTQYF
TGTGCCAGCAGCTTAGGTAGGGCGGGACTACACACAGATACGCAGTATTTT
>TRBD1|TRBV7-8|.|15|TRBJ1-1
CASSTRDRVRTEAFF
TGTGCCAGCAGCACCCGGGACAGGGTCAGGACTGAAGCTTTCTTT
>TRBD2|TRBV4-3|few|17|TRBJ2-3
CASSHTPRGRSTDTQYF
TGCGCCAGCAGCCACACCCCTCGCGGGAGGAGCACAGATACGCAGTATTTT
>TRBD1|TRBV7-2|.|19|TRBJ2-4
CASSLVIFTDGTGENIQYF
TGTGCCAGCAGCTTAGTAATTTTTACAGACGGGACAGGAGAAAACATTCAGTACTTC
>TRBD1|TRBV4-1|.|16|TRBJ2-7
CASSQTRTGGSYEQYF
TGCGCCAGCAGCCAGACTCGGACAGGGGGATCCTACGAGCAGTACTTC
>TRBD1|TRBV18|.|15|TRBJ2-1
CASSPVGGAYNEQFF
TGTGCCAGCTCCCCAGTAGGGGGCGCCTACAATGAGCAGTTCTTC
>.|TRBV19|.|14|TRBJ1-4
CASSLAGANEKLFF
TGTGCCAGTAGTTTGGCGGGCGCGAATGAAAAACTGTTTTTT
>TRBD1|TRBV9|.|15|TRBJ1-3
CASSSLQGQGNTIYF
TGTGCCAGCAGCTCCCTACAGGGGCAGGGAAACACCATATATTTT
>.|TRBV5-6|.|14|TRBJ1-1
CASSLAFHFLEAFF
TGTGCCAGCAGCTTGGCGTTCCATTTTTTGGAGGCTTTCTTT
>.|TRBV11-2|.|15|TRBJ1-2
CASSSQGRGSYGYTF
TGTGCCAGCAGCTCACAGGGAAGGGGGAGCTATGGCTACACCTTC
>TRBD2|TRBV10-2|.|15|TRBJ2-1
CASRSSGGLYNEQFF
TGCGCCAGCAGGTCTAGCGGGGGGCTCTACAATGAGCAGTTCTTC
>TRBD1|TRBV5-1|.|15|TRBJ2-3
CASSPRDRSTDTQYF
TGCGCCAGCAGCCCCCGGGACAGGAGCACAGATACGCAGTATTTT
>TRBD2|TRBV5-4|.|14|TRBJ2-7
CASSPGTSLYEQYF
TGTGCCAGCAGCCCCGGGACTAGCCTCTACGAGCAGTACTTC
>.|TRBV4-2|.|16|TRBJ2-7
CASSQDRGTVSDEQYF
TGTGCCAGCAGCCAAGATCGCGGGACAGTGAGCGACGAGCAGTACTTC
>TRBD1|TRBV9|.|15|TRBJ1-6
CASRLTGTGNSPLHF
TGTGCCAGCAGACTGACCGGGACAGGAAATTCACCCCTCCACTTT
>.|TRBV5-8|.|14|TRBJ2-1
CASSVDRSYNEQFF
TGTGCCAGCAGCGTCGATCGGTCCTACAATGAGCAGTTCTTC
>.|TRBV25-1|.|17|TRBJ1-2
CASSEYSRGTGSVGYTF
TGTGCCAGCAGTGAATATTCTCGGGGCACAGGGTCGGTTGGCTACACCTTC
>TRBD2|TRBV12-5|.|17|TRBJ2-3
CASGLGTRGGGQDTQYF
TGTGCTAGTGGTTTAGGGACTAGAGGGGGAGGCCAAGATACGCAGTATTTT
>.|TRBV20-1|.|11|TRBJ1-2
CSAFEGYGYTF
TGCAGTGCTTTCGAGGGTTATGGCTACACCTTC
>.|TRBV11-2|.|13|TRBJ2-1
CASSKTRRSEQFF
TGTGCCAGCAGTAAGACTAGACGGAGTGAGCAGTTCTTC
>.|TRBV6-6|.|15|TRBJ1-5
CASRGTGKSNQPQHF
TGTGCCAGCAGGGGAACAGGGAAAAGCAATCAGCCCCAGCATTTT
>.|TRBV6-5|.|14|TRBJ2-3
CASSYSYYTDTQYF
TGTGCCAGCAGTTACTCGTACTACACAGATACGCAGTATTTT
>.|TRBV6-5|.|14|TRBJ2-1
CASSYGGDYNEQFF
TGTGCCAGCAGTTATGGCGGTGATTACAATGAGCAGTTCTTC
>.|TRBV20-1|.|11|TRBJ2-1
CSASSGSEQFF
TGCAGTGCTAGCTCGGGGAGTGAGCAGTTCTTC
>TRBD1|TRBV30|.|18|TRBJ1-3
CAWSDLVTGLRSGNTIYF
TGTGCCTGGAGTGACCTCGTGACAGGGCTCCGCTCTGGAAACACCATATATTTT
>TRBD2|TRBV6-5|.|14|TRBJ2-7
CASTQSGGTYEQYF
TGTGCCAGCACTCAATCGGGGGGTACATACGAGCAGTACTTC
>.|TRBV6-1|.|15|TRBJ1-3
CASSEVAESGNTIYF
TGTGCCAGCAGTGAAGTAGCGGAGTCTGGAAACACCATATATTTT
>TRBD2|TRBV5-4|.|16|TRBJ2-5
CASSPGLAGARETQYF
TGTGCCAGCAGCCCCGGGCTAGCGGGAGCGCGGGAGACCCAGTACTTC
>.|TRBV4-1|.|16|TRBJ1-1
CASSQWRTEMNTEAFF
TGCGCCAGCAGCCAATGGAGGACGGAGATGAACACTGAAGCTTTCTTT
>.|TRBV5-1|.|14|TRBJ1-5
CASSLDPGVQPQHF
TGCGCCAGCAGCTTGGATCCGGGGGTCCAGCCCCAGCATTTT
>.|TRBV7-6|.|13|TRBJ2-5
CASSLALQETQYF
TGTGCCAGCAGCTTAGCTCTCCAAGAGACCCAGTACTTC
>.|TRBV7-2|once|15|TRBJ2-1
CASKSRAGKEDEQFF
TGTGCCAGCAAATCTAGAGCGGGTAAAGAGGATGAGCAGTTCTTC
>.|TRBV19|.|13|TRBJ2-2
CASSIGGVEELFF
TGTGCCAGTAGTATAGGAGGAGTGGAGGAGCTGTTTTTT
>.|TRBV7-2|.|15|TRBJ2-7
CASNPAYHDSYEQYF
TGTGCCAGCAACCCAGCGTATCATGATTCCTACGAGCAGTACTTC
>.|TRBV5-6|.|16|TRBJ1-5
CASSLFIDSIYQPQHF
TGTGCCAGCAGCTTGTTTATAGACAGTATTTATCAGCCCCAGCATTTT
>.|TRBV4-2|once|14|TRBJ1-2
CASSQARAAPSYTF
TGTGCCAGCAGCCAAGCAAGAGCCGCACCCAGCTACACCTTC
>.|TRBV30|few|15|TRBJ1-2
CAWSSGIPPNYGYTF
TGCGCCTGGAGTTCCGGGATCCCACCTAACTATGGCTATACCTTC
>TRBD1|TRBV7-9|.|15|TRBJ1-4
CASSLAAGGNEKLFF
TGTGCCAGCAGCTTAGCGGCAGGGGGTAATGAAAAACTGTTTTTT